This record covers a single T cell receptor beta chain. Trimming removed 5 bases from V and 0 bases from J; junction bases left unmatched: 7. Germline V gene lookup returns CDR1 SGHAT and CDR2 FQNNGV. The CDR3 length is 15 residues. The source of the sample is a study of blood T cell repertoires in COVID-19. Study details: Acute-phase and convalescent COVID-19 samples originated in the United States, Italy and Spain. T cells, B-cell-depleted T cells, or PBMCs provided the cDNA or gDNA that served as material.

Under the authors' procedure: Reference gene primer amplification gave nucleated cell count estimates. Here immunoSEQ multiplex PCR was the method, and the copy in TCRdb shows in-frame clones only, minus some. V and J calls and clone size follow that table, whereas D and trimming were derived from the DNA. Here the sample spans 5,800 or so clones, around 67% being singletons. The clonotype originates from a man in his 60s with acute or convalescent COVID-19. The V gene is TRBV11-2, the J gene TRBJ2-7, with TRBD1 matching over 7 bases. The sequenced sample consisted of peripheral blood. CDR3 nucleotide sequence: TGTGCCAGCAGCCGAGGACAGGACCACTCCTACGAGCAGTACTTC. This gives the protein CASSRGQDHSYEQYF.